A single TCR beta chain is shown here with its context. The protocol was immunoSEQ multiplex PCR, while the TCRdb copy is restricted to in-frame clones and leaves out a portion. The repertoire holds about 220,000 clones, with around 94% as singletons. The CDR3 spans 15 residues. Per germline, CDR1 MGHRA and CDR2 YSYEKL. V dropped 3 bases and J dropped 4 bases, with 13 bases sitting between them. The data belong to a study of control samples from healthy donors and cancer patients. This chain joins TRBV4-1 and TRBJ1-5; D perhaps matches TRBD1 (6 bases). Sequencing was done on a sample of blood. This TCR was sampled from a man aged 50-59 years in good health. The CDR3: CASSQGRGGNQPQHF. The DNA of the CDR3 is TGCGCCAGCAGCCAGGGCAGGGGCGGGAATCAGCCCCAGCATTTT.